The rows below give T cell receptor beta chains drawn from one sample of a study of OX40 agonist ivuxolimab in advanced cancers. Clones were read by immunoSEQ multiplex PCR, and TCRdb kept only the in-frame ones, dropping some. The table lists about 61,000 clones, about 90% of them singletons. The sequences come from CD4+ or CD8+ T cells sorted from blood, collected in a trial of the OX40 agonist ivuxolimab. The receptor source for this set is an adult with an advanced solid tumor such as melanoma, head and neck, liver or kidney cancer. Both conserved end residues are part of each CDR3. A D gene is named only where the DNA matches it firmly. The size entry is marked missing in some rows and otherwise reads once, few, many or a size class.

j_call v_call d_call clone_size cdr3_aa cdr3_nt
TRBJ1-2 TRBV19 - - CASSKGNGYTF TGTGCCAGTAGTAAGGGTAACGGCTACACCTTC
TRBJ1-4 TRBV6-5 - - CASSPQGIANEKLFF TGTGCCAGCAGTCCTCAGGGGATAGCTAATGAAAAACTGTTTTTT
TRBJ2-3 TRBV6-1 TRBD2 - CASDVSGRTDTQYF TGTGCCAGCGATGTCAGCGGGAGGACAGATACGCAGTATTTT
TRBJ2-7 TRBV11-2 TRBD1 - CASSSYRGQAYEQYF TGTGCCAGCAGCTCCTACAGGGGACAAGCCTACGAGCAGTACTTC
TRBJ2-1 TRBV6-5 - - CASSYSNLGFEQFF TGTGCCAGCAGTTACTCGAACTTGGGGTTTGAGCAGTTCTTC
TRBJ2-1 TRBV6-1 - - CASSATSYNEQFF TGTGCCAGCAGTGCAACTAGCTACAATGAGCAGTTCTTC
TRBJ1-2 TRBV6-5 - once CASSYLTRANSYGYTF TGTGCCAGCAGTTACTTAACCCGGGCCAACTCCTATGGCTACACCTTC
TRBJ1-1 TRBV30 - few CAWIIFGFEAFF TGTGCCTGGATAATCTTCGGATTTGAAGCTTTCTTT
TRBJ2-5 TRBV11-2 TRBD2 - CASSHLAGGGETQYF TGTGCCAGCAGCCACTTAGCGGGAGGAGGGGAGACCCAGTACTTC
TRBJ2-5 TRBV30 - - CAWSPSGETQYF TGTGCCTGGAGCCCCTCGGGAGAGACCCAGTACTTC
TRBJ2-3 TRBV28 TRBD2 - CASIPGLQLAGEKADTQYF TGTGCCAGCATCCCCGGCCTTCAACTAGCGGGGGAAAAGGCAGATACGCAGTATTTT
TRBJ1-3 TRBV7-9 - - CASSLAQGSLNTIYF TGTGCCAGCAGCTTAGCGCAAGGGAGTCTGAACACCATATATTTT
TRBJ2-1 TRBV2 - - CASSGVIGNYNEQFF TGTGCCAGCAGCGGAGTGATAGGGAATTACAATGAGCAGTTCTTC
TRBJ2-7 TRBV5-1 TRBD1 - CASSLRAGGIYEQYF TGCGCCAGCAGCTTGAGGGCAGGGGGCATCTACGAGCAGTACTTC
TRBJ1-3 TRBV6-5 - - CASSSGQLGDTIYF TGTGCCAGCAGTTCCGGACAGCTCGGTGACACCATATATTTT
TRBJ1-1 TRBV30 TRBD1 - CAWSVWGQGPPFEAFF TGTGCCTGGAGTGTATGGGGACAGGGGCCCCCCTTTGAAGCTTTCTTT
TRBJ1-2 TRBV28 TRBD1 - CASSPPGQALYGYTF TGTGCCAGCAGCCCCCCGGGACAGGCTCTCTATGGCTACACCTTC
TRBJ2-3 TRBV13 - - CASSSAPGWGRAGDTQYF TGTGCCAGCAGCTCAGCACCCGGCTGGGGGAGAGCGGGAGATACGCAGTATTTT
TRBJ1-3 TRBV19 - - CAMGDEGNTIYF TGTGCCATGGGAGACGAGGGGAACACCATATATTTT
TRBJ2-1 TRBV29-1 TRBD2 once CSVAVGLAGVGDEQFF TGCAGCGTCGCAGTGGGACTAGCGGGAGTAGGAGATGAGCAGTTCTTC
TRBJ2-3 TRBV18 - once CASSPSDTQYF TGTGCCAGCTCACCGTCAGATACGCAGTATTTT
TRBJ1-1 TRBV6-6 - few CASSYAGHEAFF TGTGCCAGCAGTTACGCCGGCCATGAAGCTTTCTTT
TRBJ2-5 TRBV2 - - CASSERAGSRETQYF TGTGCCAGCAGTGAAAGGGCAGGGAGCAGGGAGACCCAGTACTTC
TRBJ2-3 TRBV27 TRBD2 once CASSLLAGAPDTQYF TGTGCCAGCAGTTTACTGGCGGGAGCCCCAGATACGCAGTATTTT
TRBJ2-3 TRBV30 TRBD2 - CAWSVLAATDTQYF TGTGCCTGGAGTGTACTAGCGGCCACAGATACGCAGTATTTT
TRBJ2-2 TRBV25-1 TRBD2 once CASSEYNLAGGPEELFF TGTGCCAGCAGTGAATATAATCTAGCGGGAGGGCCCGAGGAGCTGTTTTTT